The present T cell receptor beta chain was sequenced within a study of OX40 agonist ivuxolimab in advanced cancers. Broadly, across the study: The costimulatory receptor OX40 (CD134) was targeted by ivuxolimab, a fully human IgG2 agonistic monoclonal antibody. Intravenous ivuxolimab was administered to patients every 2 weeks at six dose levels: 0.01, 0.1, 0.3, 1.5, 3 and 10 mg/kg. Of the 50 or so patients in dose escalation, around 19 had hepatocellular carcinoma, some 15 had melanoma, 9 had renal cell carcinoma and 9 had head and neck cancer. In the dose-escalation cohort, 65% to 85% of patients were male, and the mean age was around 60 years with a range of roughly 20 to 79. Prior anti-PD-1, anti-PD-L1 or anti-CTLA-4 therapy was permitted, and checkpoint inhibitors had been received by 40% to 50% of dose-escalation patients. Partial responses occurred in three dose-escalation patients: two with cutaneous melanoma and one with hepatocellular carcinoma. Peripheral TCRbeta sequencing was intended to test whether TCR sequence diversity was altered and clonal T-cell expansion was caused by ivuxolimab. The paper describes the monotherapy dose-escalation part (N = 52 patients) of the phase I trial of ivuxolimab. Overall study results and their limits: Low levels of normalized T-cell clonal expansion were also seen in some patients who did not respond. Clonal expansion of both CD4+ and CD8+ blood T cells was observed from baseline to week 6 at doses 0.1 to 3.0 mg/kg. In the 0.1-3.0 mg/kg groups, partial responders had among the lowest normalized peripheral clonal expansion, particularly in CD8+ T cells. The antigen specificity of the clonally expanded peripheral T cells was not determined. On average, CD8+ T cells showed more expanded clones than CD4+ T cells after ivuxolimab.

The V and J ends are trimmed by 8 bases and 3 bases, leaving 10 bases between them. Measured from the cysteine to the phenylalanine, the CDR3 is 13 residues long. The entry retains the CDR3 DNA only, 39 bases that are in frame from base 1. CDR1 and CDR2 were assigned from the germline V gene (reference sequence) as LNHDA and SQIVND. The trial excluded patients who had a history of autoimmune disease or were on systemic immunosuppression. Peripheral blood for TCR sequencing was collected from all dose cohorts at baseline, on cycle 4 day 1, and on cycle 7 day 1. Samples were obtained from an open-label, multicenter, first-in-human phase I dose-escalation trial of ivuxolimab. The trial enrolled adults with locally advanced or metastatic head and neck squamous cell, hepatocellular, melanoma or renal cell carcinoma. CD4+ and CD8+ T cells were sorted separately from peripheral blood before TCR sequencing.

Genomic DNA was isolated from the sorted cells so that the TCRbeta CDR3 region could be sequenced. The immunoSEQ Assay was used to sequence the TCRbeta CDR3 regions. As stored in TCRdb, this immuneACCESS dataset retains in-frame rearrangements with V and J assigned. A fraction of the clones does not appear; measured against another copy, unresolved V genes explain less than half of the discrepancy, and the remainder lacks a known reason. This sample lists 50,000 to 75,000 clones; roughly 80% were detected once. In total, the top ten clones hold approximately 1% of the sample. This clone was observed a single time. Its target antigen remains unknown. Base qualities were left out, and no much larger clone turns up one base away.

The TCR sequence derives from an adult with an advanced solid tumor such as melanoma, head and neck, liver or kidney cancer. Source: CD4+ or CD8+ T cells sorted from blood, taken in a trial of the OX40 agonist ivuxolimab. The chain employs TRBV19 and TRBJ2-2; there is no confident call for the D gene. CDR3 sequence: CASLRLDTGELFF. The nucleotide sequence reads as follows: TGTGCCAGTCTAAGGCTGGACACCGGGGAGCTGTTTTTT.